The TCR beta chain described here comes from a study of T-cell reconstitution after alpha-beta-depleted transplantation in children (dated by TCRdb to the mid-2010s). Notes on the research overall: T-cell immune reconstitution after TCRalphabeta/CD19-depleted allogeneic hematopoietic cell transplantation in children was quantitatively tracked in the study by means of TCR repertoire profiling.

There are many counts of this clonotype. What antigen it recognizes has not been identified. No base quality information exists; no much larger clone differs at one position. The library was generated by PCR. Sequencer: Illumina HiSeq 2500. TCR library preparation used molecular barcoding, with unique molecular identifiers applied to normalize quantification of the TCRbeta repertoire. TCRdb ran its own pipeline on the public reads, namely fastp trimming at Q25 and MiXCR clone calling, and kept in-frame beta chains. For every CDR3 protein sequence, its rows merge into one entry that carries the most common genes and DNA. For this sample there are 200,000 to 250,000 distinct CDR3 sequences; around 10% appear just once. Jointly, the top ten make up about 6.2% of the sample. From cysteine to phenylalanine, the CDR3 is 12 amino acids long. Only the CDR3 region is kept as DNA, spanning 36 bases read in frame from base 1. At the junction V is shortened by 10 bases and J by 3 bases, with 13 bases in between.

The chain employs TRBV12-3 or TRBV12-4 and TRBJ2-7; the D gene remains uncertain. The sample was PBMCs from the stem cell graft donor, taken from the stem cell graft. This TCR was recovered from a human donor who donated a stem cell graft to a child with acute lymphoblastic leukemia. The CDR3 loop reads CATSLLGYEQYF. The DNA sequence is given as TGTGCCACCTCGCTGTTGGGCTACGAGCAGTACTTC.